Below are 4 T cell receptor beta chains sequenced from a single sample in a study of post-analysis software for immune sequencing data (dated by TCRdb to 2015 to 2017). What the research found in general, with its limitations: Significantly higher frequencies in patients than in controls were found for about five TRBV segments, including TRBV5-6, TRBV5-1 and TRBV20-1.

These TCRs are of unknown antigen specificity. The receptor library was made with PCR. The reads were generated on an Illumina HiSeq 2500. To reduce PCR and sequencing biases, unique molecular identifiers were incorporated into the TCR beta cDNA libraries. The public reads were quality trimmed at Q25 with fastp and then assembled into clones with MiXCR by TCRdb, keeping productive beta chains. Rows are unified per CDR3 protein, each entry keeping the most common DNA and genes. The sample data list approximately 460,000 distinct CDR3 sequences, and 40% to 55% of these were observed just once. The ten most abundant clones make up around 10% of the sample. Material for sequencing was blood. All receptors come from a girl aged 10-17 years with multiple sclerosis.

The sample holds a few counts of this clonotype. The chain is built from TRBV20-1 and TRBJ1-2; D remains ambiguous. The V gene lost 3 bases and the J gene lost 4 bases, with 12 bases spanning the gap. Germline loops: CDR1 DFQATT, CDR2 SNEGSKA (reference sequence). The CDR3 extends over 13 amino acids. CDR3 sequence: CSASIPTLYGYTF. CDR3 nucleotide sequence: TGCAGTGCTAGTATACCCACCCTCTATGGCTACACCTTC.

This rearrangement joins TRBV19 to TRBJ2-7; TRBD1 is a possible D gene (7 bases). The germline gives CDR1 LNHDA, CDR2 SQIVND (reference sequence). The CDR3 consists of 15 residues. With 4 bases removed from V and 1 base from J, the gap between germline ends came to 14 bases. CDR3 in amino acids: CASSTRGAPSYEQYF. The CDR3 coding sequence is TGTGCCAGTAGTACCAGGGGGGCTCCTTCCTACGAGCAGTACTTC.

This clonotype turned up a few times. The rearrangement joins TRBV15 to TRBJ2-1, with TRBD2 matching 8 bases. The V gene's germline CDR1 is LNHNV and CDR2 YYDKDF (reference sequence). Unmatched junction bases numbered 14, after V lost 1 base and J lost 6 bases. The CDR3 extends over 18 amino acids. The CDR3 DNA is TGTGCCACCAGCAGAGTGATGGTCGGGAGGGCCTTGGGCAATGAGCAGTTCTTC. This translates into CATSRVMVGRALGNEQFF.

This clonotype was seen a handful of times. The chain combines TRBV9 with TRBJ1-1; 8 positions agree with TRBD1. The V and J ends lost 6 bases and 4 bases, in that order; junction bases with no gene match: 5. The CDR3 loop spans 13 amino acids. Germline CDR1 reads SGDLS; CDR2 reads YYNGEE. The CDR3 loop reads CASTTTGGTEAFF. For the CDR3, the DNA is TGTGCCAGCACCACAACAGGGGGCACTGAAGCTTTCTTT.